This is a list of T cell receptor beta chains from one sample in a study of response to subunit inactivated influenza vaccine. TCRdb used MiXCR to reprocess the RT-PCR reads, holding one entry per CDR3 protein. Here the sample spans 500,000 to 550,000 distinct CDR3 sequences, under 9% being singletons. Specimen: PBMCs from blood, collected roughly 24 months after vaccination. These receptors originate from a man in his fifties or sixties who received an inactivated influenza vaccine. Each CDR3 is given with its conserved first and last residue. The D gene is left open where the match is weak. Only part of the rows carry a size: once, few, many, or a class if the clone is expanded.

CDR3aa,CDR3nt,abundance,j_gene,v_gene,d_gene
CASSQDRLAGETQYF,TGTGCCAGCAGCCAAGATCGGCTAGCGGGAGAGACCCAGTACTTC,NA,TRBJ2-5,TRBV14,TRBD2
CSATSTGDTEAFF,TGCAGTGCCACTTCTACAGGGGACACTGAAGCTTTCTTT,NA,TRBJ1-1,TRBV20-1,TRBD1
CASSLLSMGPRQGEQYF,TGTGCCAGCAGCTTGCTTTCCATGGGACCCCGGCAGGGCGAGCAGTACTTC,NA,TRBJ2-7,TRBV7-8,NA
CASSLPGQGEKLFF,TGTGCCAGCAGTCTCCCCGGACAGGGTGAAAAACTGTTTTTT,NA,TRBJ1-4,TRBV28,TRBD1
CASTPADTGELFF,TGTGCCAGCACCCCAGCGGACACCGGGGAGCTGTTTTTT,NA,TRBJ2-2,TRBV3-1,NA
CSARDQRDVTGELFF,TGCAGTGCTAGAGATCAAAGGGACGTCACCGGGGAGCTGTTTTTT,many,TRBJ2-2,TRBV20-1,NA
CSASKPETQYF,TGCAGTGCTTCTAAACCAGAGACCCAGTACTTC,few,TRBJ2-5,TRBV20-1,NA
CASSLVGTKTDTQYF,TGTGCCAGCAGCTTAGTCGGGACTAAGACAGATACGCAGTATTTT,many,TRBJ2-3,TRBV7-2,TRBD2
CASSRTPREEDTQYF,TGTGCCAGCAGCCGGACGCCCCGAGAAGAAGATACGCAGTATTTT,NA,TRBJ2-3,TRBV7-9,NA
CSARDNPGELFF,TGCAGTGCTAGAGATAACCCCGGGGAGCTGTTTTTT,NA,TRBJ2-2,TRBV20-1,NA
CASSLSPGQHNEQFF,TGCGCCAGCAGCCTAAGTCCGGGACAGCATAATGAGCAGTTCTTC,many,TRBJ2-1,TRBV4-3,TRBD1
CASSFDRVGYGYTF,TGTGCCAGCAGTTTCGACAGGGTGGGCTATGGCTACACCTTC,many,TRBJ1-2,TRBV27,TRBD1
CSVLRGPTDTQYF,TGCAGCGTTCTCAGGGGGCCCACAGATACGCAGTATTTT,many,TRBJ2-3,TRBV29-1,TRBD1